This T cell receptor (beta chain) comes out of a study of early T cells in non-severe SARS-CoV-2 infection. Background on the study: Bulk RNA isolated from unsorted whole blood underwent sequencing; chains were not paired.

Attached unique molecular identifiers marked individual cDNA molecules. TCRdb analysed the 5' RACE reads with MiXCR anew, one entry per CDR3 protein. The sample lists tens of thousands of distinct CDR3 sequences; 9.4% were seen once. In its sample, this clonotype was seen a few times. Its target is unknown. Study results and limitations: VDJdb matches were skewed toward anti-spike CD8 T cell responses.

The CDR3 has 16 residues. Germline loops: CDR1 SQVTM, CDR2 ANQGSEA. The ends lost 0 bases at V and 10 bases at J; junction bases unmatched: 10. This specimen was whole blood, taken at baseline. The chain couples TRBV29-1 to TRBJ1-4; 11 bases map to TRBD1. This receptor was obtained from an adult who was a healthcare worker with PCR-confirmed SARS-CoV-2 infection or an uninfected control (not recorded which). CDR3 coding DNA: TGCAGCGTTGAAGATCAACTCCGGGACAGGGGGGGAAAACTGTTTTTT. This encodes CSVEDQLRDRGGKLFF.